One and the same sample provided the 25 T cell receptor beta chains below, sequenced in a study of blood T cell repertoires in COVID-19 (dated by TCRdb to 2019 to 2021). Library method: the immunoSEQ multiplex PCR assay. TCRdb holds this immuneACCESS table with in-frame rearrangements only. Some clones are missing; in checked studies, unresolved V genes explain under half, and the rest has no known cause. This sample lists 150,000 to 200,000 clones; roughly 85% were detected once. The biggest ten clones account for 9% of the sample. The specimen was PBMCs or T cells enriched from blood (not recorded which). Every receptor here comes from a woman aged 18-29 years who had recovered from COVID-19.

The J gene is TRBJ1-1, the V gene TRBV12-3 or TRBV12-4; D possibly corresponds to TRBD1 (6 bases). The CDR3 totals 13 residues. V lost 5 bases and J 10 bases, leaving 17 bases between the germline ends. CDR3 sequence reads: CASSLQGQGLAFF. DNA of the CDR3: TGTGCCAGCAGTCTCCAGGGGCAGGGCCTAGCTTTCTTT.

The gene calls are TRBV18 and TRBJ1-6; D ambiguous. Deletions cut 3 bases from V and 14 bases from J, with 14 bases between. The CDR3 consists of 13 residues. Per germline, CDR1 KGHSH and CDR2 LQKENI. The CDR3 spells CASSPPLNSALHF. The CDR3 nucleotides read TGTGCCAGCTCACCTCCTCTCAATTCGGCCCTCCACTTT.

This chain uses TRBV6-2 or TRBV6-3 with TRBJ1-5; D call uncertain. Per germline, CDR1 MNHEY and CDR2 SVGEGT. The ends were cut back, 3 bases at V and 4 bases at J, with 7 bases in the middle. CDR3 length: 13 amino acids. The DNA for the CDR3 is TGTGCCAGCAGTTATGCAGAAAATCAGCCCCAGCATTTT. This gives the protein CASSYAENQPQHF.

The chain employs TRBV27 and TRBJ2-2; D not resolved. This CDR3 has 12 residues. Germline loops: CDR1 MNHEY, CDR2 SMNVEV (reference sequence). V lost 5 bases to trimming and J lost 8 bases, with 9 bases between them. For the CDR3, the DNA is TGTGCCAGCAGTCTAAGATCGGGGGAGCTGTTTTTT. Encoded protein: CASSLRSGELFF.

This chain links TRBV9 with TRBJ2-6, with 8 bases lining up with TRBD1. The trim removed 0 bases at V and 0 bases at J, leaving 14 bases unmatched. In germline, CDR1 is SGDLS, CDR2 YYNGEE. This CDR3 is 21 amino acids long. The CDR3 bases are TGTGCCAGCAGCGTAGACGGGCAGCAGGGGGCGATGAGCTCTGGGGCCAACGTCCTGACTTTC. Translated: CASSVDGQQGAMSSGANVLTF.

This clone was counted a few times. This sample also contains other DNA sequences that code for the same CDR3. This chain links TRBV27 with TRBJ2-7; 9 bases are a match to TRBD1. CDR1 and CDR2 (germline): MNHEY, SMNVEV (reference sequence). With 3 bases clipped from V and 4 bases from J, the junction kept 1 base outside the gene matches. The CDR3 has 13 amino acids. CDR3 protein: CASSFGQGYEQYF. CDR3 DNA sequence: TGTGCCAGCAGTTTCGGACAGGGGTACGAGCAGTACTTC.

To note about this clone: At one end, the junction sequence differs from germline, possibly due to a read error. The J gene is TRBJ2-1, the V gene TRBV19, with TRBD1 identical over 9 bases. The length of the CDR3 is 10 residues. CDR1 and CDR2 from the germline V gene are LNHDA and SQIVND (reference sequence). The CDR3 DNA sequence: TGTGCCAGTGGGACAGGGAGGGGGGTCTTC. Its protein product is CASGTGRGVF.

The V and J genes are TRBV5-1 and TRBJ2-3; 8 bases are shared with TRBD2. Looked up from germline, CDR1 is SGHRS and CDR2 is YFSETQ. Trimming at V came to 0 bases and at J to 6 bases, leaving 9 bases not matched to a gene. This CDR3 contains 16 residues. CDR3 region: CASSLGWLAGADTQYF. The CDR3 DNA reads as TGCGCCAGCAGCTTGGGGTGGCTAGCGGGTGCGGATACGCAGTATTTT. The complete variable domain, with remaining parts taken from reference TRBV5-1 and TRBJ2-3, reads KAGVTQTPRYLIKTRGQQVTLSCSPISGHRSVSWYQQTPGQGLQFLFEYFSETQRNKGNFPGRFSGRQFSNSRSEMNVSTLELGDSALYLCASSLGWLAGADTQYFGPGTRLTVL.

The chain couples TRBV5-1 to TRBJ2-5, with 13 bases aligning to TRBD2. The ends lost 4 bases at V and 3 bases at J; junction bases unmatched: 12. The germline V gene has CDR1 SGHRS and CDR2 YFSETQ. This CDR3 has 18 residues. CDR3 in DNA: TGCGCCAGCAGCCCTCGGACTAGCGGGAGCTCAGGGGAAGAGACCCAGTACTTC. The encoded protein is CASSPRTSGSSGEETQYF.

V and J are TRBV2 and TRBJ1-6, with a possible D match to TRBD1 (6 bases). Germline CDR1 reads SNHLY; CDR2 reads FYNNEI. V was shortened by 10 bases and J by 6 bases, with 16 bases between the two germline ends. The CDR3 totals 14 residues. Here the CDR3 DNA reads TGTGCCAACCAAAGGGGGACGGGTAATTCACCCCTCCACTTT. This translates into CANQRGTGNSPLHF.

This clone is a singleton in its sample. V usage is TRBV6-5 and J usage is TRBJ1-1, with a tentative D call TRBD1 (5 bases). This CDR3 is built from 13 residues. The germline V gene encodes CDR1 MNHEY and CDR2 SVGAGI. V gave up 6 bases and J gave up 0 bases, with 8 bases separating them. The CDR3 nucleotides read TGTGCCAGCAGCGACAGCCTGAACACTGAAGCTTTCTTT. Translated: CASSDSLNTEAFF.

J is TRBJ1-1 and V is TRBV6-5, with a tentative D call TRBD1 (6 bases). The CDR3 is made up of 15 amino acids. Germline V gene data show CDR1 as MNHEY and CDR2 as SVGAGI. V lost 4 bases to trimming and J lost 3 bases, with 15 bases between them. The CDR3 DNA reads as TGTGCCAGCAGTTCTAACAGGGAAGGGTACACTGAAGCTTTCTTT. Encoded protein: CASSSNREGYTEAFF.

The chain couples TRBV10-1 to TRBJ1-5; tentative D call: TRBD1 (5 bases). The germline V and J ends were trimmed by 6 bases and 6 bases, with 27 bases remaining between them. CDR3 length: 18 residues. CDR1 WNHNN and CDR2 SYGVQD come from the germline V gene (reference sequence). The CDR3 DNA follows: TGCGCCAGCAGCAGGGTAGCTATTTTACCCCACGGGCGTCAGCCCCAGCATTTT. Translated: CASSRVAILPHGRQPQHF.

The chain employs TRBV11-2 and TRBJ1-2; TRBD1 might be the D (6 bases). The CDR3 contains 17 residues. V lost 5 bases and J lost 1, with 20 bases in between. Germline CDR1 reads SGHAT; CDR2 reads FQNNGV. CDR3: CASSGWTGGGGNYGYTF. CDR3 coding DNA: TGTGCCAGCAGCGGCTGGACGGGAGGAGGGGGTAACTATGGCTACACCTTC.

There are a few counts of this clone. The chain combines TRBV28 with TRBJ1-3, with 7 bases lining up with TRBD1. V was clipped by 9 bases and J by 4 bases; unmatched bases: 18. CDR3 length: 17 amino acids. Germline V gene lookup returns CDR1 MDHEN and CDR2 SYDVKM. The CDR3 DNA follows: TGTGCCAGTCGTGCCGGAGATGACAGGGCGGACGGAAACACCATATATTTT. Translating it yields CASRAGDDRADGNTIYF.

This clone was seen just once. The chain combines TRBV19 with TRBJ1-5; D not resolved. CDR1 is LNHDA and CDR2 is SQIVND in the germline V gene (reference sequence). V was shortened by 7 bases and J by 5 bases, with 9 bases between the two germline ends. The CDR3 is 12 amino acids. CDR3 nucleotide sequence: TGTGCCAGTAATTGGCGGGATCAGCCCCAGCATTTT. This gives the protein CASNWRDQPQHF.

The V and J genes are TRBV15 and TRBJ2-3, with D perhaps matching TRBD1 (7 bases). Germline V gene data show CDR1 as LNHNV and CDR2 as YYDKDF (reference sequence). Trimming left V 2 bases short and J 4 bases short, with 22 bases between. The CDR3 sequence is 18 residues long. The CDR3 DNA is TGTGCCACCAGCAGACGATTGTCGGCAGGGGGGTTTTCAGATACGCAGTATTTT. As protein: CATSRRLSAGGFSDTQYF.

The J gene is TRBJ1-1, the V gene TRBV5-1; D possibly corresponds to TRBD1 (6 bases). The V end lost 1 base, the J end lost 0 bases, and 13 bases lay between the germline ends. In germline, CDR1 is SGHRS, CDR2 YFSETQ. The CDR3 length is 16 residues. Written as DNA, the CDR3 is TGCGCCAGCAGCTTGCGGGCAGGGGCCCTGAACACTGAAGCTTTCTTT. Encoded protein: CASSLRAGALNTEAFF.

V gene TRBV6-6 combines with J gene TRBJ2-3, with TRBD2 matching over 8 bases. This CDR3 contains 16 residues. Germline V gene data show CDR1 as MNHNY and CDR2 as SVGAGI (reference sequence). V lost 2 bases, J lost 6 bases, and 10 bases stayed unmatched. The CDR3 DNA is TGTGCCAGCAGTTACCCCACTAGCGGATGGGTCGATACGCAGTATTTT. Its protein product is CASSYPTSGWVDTQYF.

In its sample, this clone was seen once. The chain employs TRBV11-2 and TRBJ1-3; 9 bases line up with TRBD1. J lost 0 bases, V lost 6 bases, and 3 bases had no gene match. This CDR3 has 15 amino acids. Germline CDR1 is SGHAT and CDR2 is FQNNGV. CDR3 sequence (DNA): TGTGCCAGCAGTCAGACAGGGGGCTCTGGAAACACCATATATTTT. It codes for CASSQTGGSGNTIYF.

The chain combines TRBV7-2 with TRBJ1-2; 8 positions agree with TRBD1. CDR3 length: 13 amino acids. V lost 7 bases, J lost 6 bases, and 7 bases stayed unmatched. CDR1 and CDR2 from the germline V gene are SGHTA and FQGNSA. CDR3 coding DNA: TGTGCCAGCATCGACAGGGGAAGAGATGGCTACACCTTC. Protein: CASIDRGRDGYTF. The whole variable domain, remainder taken from reference TRBV7-2 and TRBJ1-2, is GAGVSQSPSNKVTEKGKDVELRCDPISGHTALYWYRQSLGQGLEFLIYFQGNSAPDKSGLPSDRFSAERTGGSVSTLTIQRTQQEDSAVYLCASIDRGRDGYTFGSGTRLTVV.

The gene calls are TRBV12-5 and TRBJ2-7; the D gene is possibly TRBD2 (7 bases). Germline V gene data show CDR1 as LGHNT and CDR2 as FRNRAP. The CDR3 totals 16 residues. V was clipped by 0 bases and J by 4 bases, with 16 bases between them. The CDR3 DNA sequence: TGTGCTAGTGGTTTGGTTAGGGGGGGGAAAGGGTACGAGCAGTACTTC. It codes for CASGLVRGGKGYEQYF.

CDR3 sequence: CASTWRGTNTGELFF. In DNA, the CDR3 is TGCGCCAGTACATGGCGGGGTACGAACACCGGGGAGCTGTTTTTT. V gene TRBV5-1 combines with J gene TRBJ2-2, with D perhaps TRBD2 (6 bases). CDR1 and CDR2 (germline): SGHRS, YFSETQ. The CDR3 length is 15 residues. V gave up 8 bases and J gave up 0 bases, with 14 bases separating them.

The chain joins TRBV19 to TRBJ2-1, with a weak D call TRBD1 (5 bases). CDR1 and CDR2 from the germline V gene are LNHDA and SQIVND (reference sequence). The CDR3 covers 13 residues. V was clipped by 3 bases and J by 9 bases, with 12 bases between them. The CDR3: CASSIQQGFEQFF. Written as DNA, the CDR3 is TGTGCCAGTAGTATCCAGCAGGGTTTTGAGCAGTTCTTC.

This chain links TRBV5-1 with TRBJ1-1, with 9 bases fitting TRBD1. The germline V gene encodes CDR1 SGHRS and CDR2 YFSETQ. The J segment lost 1 base and the V segment lost 4 bases, leaving 5 bases of the junction unmatched. CDR3 length equals 15 residues. The CDR3 nucleotides are TGCGCCAGCAGCGGGGGACAGGGACAGAACACTGAAGCTTTCTTT. Its translation is CASSGGQGQNTEAFF.